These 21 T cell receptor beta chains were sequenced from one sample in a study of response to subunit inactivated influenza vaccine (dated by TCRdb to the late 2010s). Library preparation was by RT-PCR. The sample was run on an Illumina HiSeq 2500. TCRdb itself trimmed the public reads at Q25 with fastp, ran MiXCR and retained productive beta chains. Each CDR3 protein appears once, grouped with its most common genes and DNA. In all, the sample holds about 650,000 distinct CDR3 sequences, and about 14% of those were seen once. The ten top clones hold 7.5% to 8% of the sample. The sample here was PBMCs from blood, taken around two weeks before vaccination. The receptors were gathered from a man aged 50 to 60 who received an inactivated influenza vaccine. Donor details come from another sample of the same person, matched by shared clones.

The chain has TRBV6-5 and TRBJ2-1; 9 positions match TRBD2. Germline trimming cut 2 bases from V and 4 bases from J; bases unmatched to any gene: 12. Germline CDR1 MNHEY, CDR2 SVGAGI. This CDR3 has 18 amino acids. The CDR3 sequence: CASSYDPPAGGTYNEQFF. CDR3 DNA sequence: TGTGCCAGCAGTTACGACCCTCCAGCGGGAGGAACATACAATGAGCAGTTCTTC.

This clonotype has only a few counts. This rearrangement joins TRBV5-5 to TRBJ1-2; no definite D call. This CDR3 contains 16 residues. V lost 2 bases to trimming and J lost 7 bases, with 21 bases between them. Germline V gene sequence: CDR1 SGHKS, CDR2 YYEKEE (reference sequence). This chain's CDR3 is CASSFSLLDGRGGYTF. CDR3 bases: TGTGCCAGCAGCTTTAGTCTTTTGGACGGTCGAGGTGGCTACACCTTC.

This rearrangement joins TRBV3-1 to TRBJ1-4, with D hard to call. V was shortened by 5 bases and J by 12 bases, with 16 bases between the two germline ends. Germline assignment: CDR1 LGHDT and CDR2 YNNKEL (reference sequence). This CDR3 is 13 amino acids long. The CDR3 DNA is TGTGCCAGCAGCGTCCGGTTGGCCGCGGAACTGTTTTTT. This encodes CASSVRLAAELFF. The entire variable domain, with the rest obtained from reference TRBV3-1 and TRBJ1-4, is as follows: DTAVSQTPKYLVTQMGNDKSIKCEQNLGHDTMYWYKQDSKKFLKIMFSYNNKELIINETVPNRFSPKSPDKAHLNLHINSLELGDSAVYFCASSVRLAAELFFGSGTQLSVL.

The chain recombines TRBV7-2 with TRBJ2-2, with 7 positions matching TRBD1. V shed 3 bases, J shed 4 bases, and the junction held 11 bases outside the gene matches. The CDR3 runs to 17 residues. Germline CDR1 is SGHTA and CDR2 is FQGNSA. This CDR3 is CASSFIRQGWTTGELFF. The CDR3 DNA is TGTGCCAGCAGCTTCATCAGACAGGGTTGGACCACCGGGGAGCTGTTTTTT.

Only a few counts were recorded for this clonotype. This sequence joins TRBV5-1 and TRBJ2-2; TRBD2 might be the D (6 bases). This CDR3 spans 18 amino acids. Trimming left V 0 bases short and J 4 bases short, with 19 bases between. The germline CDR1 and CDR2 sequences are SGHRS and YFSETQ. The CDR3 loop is CASSLDPNTGTLTGELFF. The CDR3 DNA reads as TGCGCCAGCAGCTTGGATCCCAACACGGGGACTCTCACCGGGGAGCTGTTTTTT. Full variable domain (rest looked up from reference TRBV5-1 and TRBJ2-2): KAGVTQTPRYLIKTRGQQVTLSCSPISGHRSVSWYQQTPGQGLQFLFEYFSETQRNKGNFPGRFSGRQFSNSRSEMNVSTLELGDSALYLCASSLDPNTGTLTGELFFGEGSRLTVL.

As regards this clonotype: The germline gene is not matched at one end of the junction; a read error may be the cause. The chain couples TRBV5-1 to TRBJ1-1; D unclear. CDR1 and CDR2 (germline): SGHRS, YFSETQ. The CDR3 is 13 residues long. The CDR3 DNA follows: TGCGCCAGCAGCCCAGCAGTGAACAATGAAGCTTTCTTT. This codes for CASSPAVNNEAFF.

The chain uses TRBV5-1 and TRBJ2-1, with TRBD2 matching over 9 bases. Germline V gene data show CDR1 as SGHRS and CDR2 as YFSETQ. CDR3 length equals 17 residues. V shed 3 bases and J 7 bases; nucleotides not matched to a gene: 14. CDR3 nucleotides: TGCGCCAGCAGCTCTGGCGGGGGGGGTACAACTGAAAATGAGCAGTTCTTC. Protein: CASSSGGGGTTENEQFF.

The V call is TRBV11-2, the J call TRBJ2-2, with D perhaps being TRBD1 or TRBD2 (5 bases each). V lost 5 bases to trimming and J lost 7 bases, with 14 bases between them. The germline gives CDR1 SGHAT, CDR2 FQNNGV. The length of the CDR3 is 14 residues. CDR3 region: CASSAQRGIGELFF. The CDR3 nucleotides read TGTGCCAGCAGCGCTCAACGGGGCATCGGGGAGCTGTTTTTT. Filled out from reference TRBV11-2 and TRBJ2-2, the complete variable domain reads EAGVAQSPRYKIIEKRQSVAFWCNPISGHATLYWYQQILGQGPKLLIQFQNNGVVDDSQLPKDRFSAERLKGVDSTLKIQPAKLEDSAVYLCASSAQRGIGELFFGEGSRLTVL.

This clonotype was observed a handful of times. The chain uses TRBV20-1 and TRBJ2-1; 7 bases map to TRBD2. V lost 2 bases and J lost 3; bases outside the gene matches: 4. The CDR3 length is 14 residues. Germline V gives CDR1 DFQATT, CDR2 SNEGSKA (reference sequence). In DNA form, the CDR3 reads TGCAGTGCTAGAATCCCTAGCGGCTACAATGAGCAGTTCTTC. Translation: CSARIPSGYNEQFF.

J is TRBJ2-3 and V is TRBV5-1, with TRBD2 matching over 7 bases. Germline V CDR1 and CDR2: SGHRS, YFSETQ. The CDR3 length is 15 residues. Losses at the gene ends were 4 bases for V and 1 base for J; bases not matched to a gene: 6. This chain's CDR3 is CASSPGGRGTDTQYF. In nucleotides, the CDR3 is TGCGCCAGCAGCCCGGGAGGACGCGGCACAGATACGCAGTATTTT. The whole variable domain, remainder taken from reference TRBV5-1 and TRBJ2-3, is KAGVTQTPRYLIKTRGQQVTLSCSPISGHRSVSWYQQTPGQGLQFLFEYFSETQRNKGNFPGRFSGRQFSNSRSEMNVSTLELGDSALYLCASSPGGRGTDTQYFGPGTRLTVL.

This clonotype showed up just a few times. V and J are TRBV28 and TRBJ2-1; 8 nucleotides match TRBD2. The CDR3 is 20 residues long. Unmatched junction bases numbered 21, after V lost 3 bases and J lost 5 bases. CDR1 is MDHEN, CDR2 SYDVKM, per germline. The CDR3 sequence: CASSFFGGAGVPRTNNEQFF. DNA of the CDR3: TGTGCCAGCAGTTTCTTCGGTGGAGCGGGAGTCCCCCGAACAAACAATGAGCAGTTCTTC.

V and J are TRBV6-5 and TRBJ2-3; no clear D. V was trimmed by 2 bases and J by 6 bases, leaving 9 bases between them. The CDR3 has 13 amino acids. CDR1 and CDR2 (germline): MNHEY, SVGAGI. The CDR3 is CASSYKGSDTQYF. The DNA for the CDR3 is TGTGCCAGCAGTTACAAAGGGTCGGATACGCAGTATTTT.

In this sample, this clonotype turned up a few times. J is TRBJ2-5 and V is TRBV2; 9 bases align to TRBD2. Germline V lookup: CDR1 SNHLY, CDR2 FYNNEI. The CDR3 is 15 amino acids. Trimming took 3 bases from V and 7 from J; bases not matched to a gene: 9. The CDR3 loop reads CASSDLAGRSGTQYF. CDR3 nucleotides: TGTGCCAGCAGTGATCTAGCGGGGCGCTCGGGGACCCAGTACTTC.

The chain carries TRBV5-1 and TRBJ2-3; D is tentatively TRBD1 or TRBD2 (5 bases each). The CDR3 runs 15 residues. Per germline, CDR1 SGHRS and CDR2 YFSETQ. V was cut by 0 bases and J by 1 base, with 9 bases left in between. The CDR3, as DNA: TGCGCCAGCAGCTTGGGAGGGGACGGCACAGATACGCAGTATTTT. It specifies CASSLGGDGTDTQYF.

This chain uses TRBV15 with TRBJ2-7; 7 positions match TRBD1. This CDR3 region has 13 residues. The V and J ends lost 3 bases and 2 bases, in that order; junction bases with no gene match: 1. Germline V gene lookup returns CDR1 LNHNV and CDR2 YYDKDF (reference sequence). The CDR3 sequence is CATSSQGAYEQYF. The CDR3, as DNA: TGTGCCACCAGCAGCCAGGGGGCCTACGAGCAGTACTTC.

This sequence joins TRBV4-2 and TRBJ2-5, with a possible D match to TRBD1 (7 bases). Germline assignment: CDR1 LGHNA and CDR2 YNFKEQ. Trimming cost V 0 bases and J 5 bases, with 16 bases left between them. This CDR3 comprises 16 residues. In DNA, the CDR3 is TGTGCCAGCAGCCAAGAGCGGTCAGGGGGGTGGGAGACCCAGTACTTC. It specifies CASSQERSGGWETQYF.

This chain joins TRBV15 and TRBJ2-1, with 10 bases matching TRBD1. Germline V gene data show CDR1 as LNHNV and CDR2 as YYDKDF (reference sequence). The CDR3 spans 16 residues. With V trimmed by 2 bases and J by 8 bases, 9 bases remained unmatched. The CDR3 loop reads CATSRSAGQGIYEQFF. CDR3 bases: TGTGCCACCAGCAGATCCGCGGGACAGGGGATTTATGAGCAGTTCTTC.

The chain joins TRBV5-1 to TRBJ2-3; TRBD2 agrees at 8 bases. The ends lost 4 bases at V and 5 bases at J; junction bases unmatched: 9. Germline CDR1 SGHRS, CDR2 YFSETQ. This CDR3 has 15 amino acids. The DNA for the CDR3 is TGCGCCAGCAGCATACTAGCGGCCCCGCAAGATACGCAGTATTTT. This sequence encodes CASSILAAPQDTQYF.

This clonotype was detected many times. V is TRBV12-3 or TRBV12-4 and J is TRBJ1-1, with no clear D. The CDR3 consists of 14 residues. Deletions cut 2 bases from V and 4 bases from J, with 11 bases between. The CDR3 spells CASSLMWGGTEAFF. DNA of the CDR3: TGTGCCAGCAGTTTAATGTGGGGTGGCACTGAAGCTTTCTTT.

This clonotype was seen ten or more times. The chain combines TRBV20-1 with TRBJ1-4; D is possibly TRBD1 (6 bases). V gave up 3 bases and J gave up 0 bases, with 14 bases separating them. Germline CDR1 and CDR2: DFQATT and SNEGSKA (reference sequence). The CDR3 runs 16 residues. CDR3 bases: TGCAGTGCTAGCCACGGGACACAGGCAACTAATGAAAAACTGTTTTTT. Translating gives CSASHGTQATNEKLFF.

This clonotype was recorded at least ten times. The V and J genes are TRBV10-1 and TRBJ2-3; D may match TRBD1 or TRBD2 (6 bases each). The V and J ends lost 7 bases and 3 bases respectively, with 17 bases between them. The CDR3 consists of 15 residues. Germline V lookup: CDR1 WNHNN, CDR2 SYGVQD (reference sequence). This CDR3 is CASTPEGGCTDTQYF. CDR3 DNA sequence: TGCGCCAGCACCCCCGAGGGGGGCTGTACAGATACGCAGTATTTT.